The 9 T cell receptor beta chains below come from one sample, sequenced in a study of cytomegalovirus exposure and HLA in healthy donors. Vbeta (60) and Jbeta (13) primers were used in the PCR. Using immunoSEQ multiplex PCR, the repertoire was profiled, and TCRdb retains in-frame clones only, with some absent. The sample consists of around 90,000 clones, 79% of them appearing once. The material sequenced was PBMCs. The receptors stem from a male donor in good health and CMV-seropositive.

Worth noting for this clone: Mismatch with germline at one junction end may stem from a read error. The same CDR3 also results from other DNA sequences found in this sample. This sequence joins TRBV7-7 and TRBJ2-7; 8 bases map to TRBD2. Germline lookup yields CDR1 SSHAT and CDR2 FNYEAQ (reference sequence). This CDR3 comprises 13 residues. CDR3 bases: TGTGCTAGCAGCTTAGAACGGGGGGGCGAGCAGTACTTC. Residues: CASSLERGGEQYF.

The chain's CDR3 is CASSRERKLETQYF. The CDR3 DNA reads as TGTGCCAGCAGTCGCGAGCGAAAGCTGGAGACCCAGTACTTC. The rearrangement links TRBV27 to TRBJ2-5; D is undetermined. Trimming shortened V by 5 bases and J by 5 bases, and 15 bases separated the two germline ends. The germline gives CDR1 MNHEY, CDR2 SMNVEV (reference sequence). This CDR3 is built from 14 residues.

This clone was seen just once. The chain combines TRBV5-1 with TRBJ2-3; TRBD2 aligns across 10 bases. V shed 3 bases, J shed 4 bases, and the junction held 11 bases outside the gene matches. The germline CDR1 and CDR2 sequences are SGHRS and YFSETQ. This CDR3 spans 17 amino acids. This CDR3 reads CASSSRPSGGAADTQYF. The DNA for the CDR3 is TGCGCCAGCAGCTCCAGACCTAGCGGGGGTGCCGCAGATACGCAGTATTTT.

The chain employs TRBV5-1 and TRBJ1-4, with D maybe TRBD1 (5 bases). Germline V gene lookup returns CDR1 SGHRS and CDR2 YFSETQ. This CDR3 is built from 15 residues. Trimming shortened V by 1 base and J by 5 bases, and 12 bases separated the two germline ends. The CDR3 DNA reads TGCGCCAGCAGCTTGACCGACAGCCCGAATGAAAAACTGTTTTTT. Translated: CASSLTDSPNEKLFF. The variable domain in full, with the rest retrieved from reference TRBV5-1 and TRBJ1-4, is KAGVTQTPRYLIKTRGQQVTLSCSPISGHRSVSWYQQTPGQGLQFLFEYFSETQRNKGNFPGRFSGRQFSNSRSEMNVSTLELGDSALYLCASSLTDSPNEKLFFGSGTQLSVL.

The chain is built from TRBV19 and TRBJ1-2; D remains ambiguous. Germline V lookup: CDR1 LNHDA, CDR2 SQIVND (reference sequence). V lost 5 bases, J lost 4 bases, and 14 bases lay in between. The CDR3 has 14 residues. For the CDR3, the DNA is TGTGCCAGTAGTCCCGCTCAGGTGTCCTATGGCTACACCTTC. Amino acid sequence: CASSPAQVSYGYTF.

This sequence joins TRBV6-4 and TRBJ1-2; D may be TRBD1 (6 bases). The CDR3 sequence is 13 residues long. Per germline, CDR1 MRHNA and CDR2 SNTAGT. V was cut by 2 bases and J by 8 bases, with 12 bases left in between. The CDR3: CASSDGQFKGYTF. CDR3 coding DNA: TGTGCCAGCAGTGACGGACAGTTCAAGGGCTACACCTTC.

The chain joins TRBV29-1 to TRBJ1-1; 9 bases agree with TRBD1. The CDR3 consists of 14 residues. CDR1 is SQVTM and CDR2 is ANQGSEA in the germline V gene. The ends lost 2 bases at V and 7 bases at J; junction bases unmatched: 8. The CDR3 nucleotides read TGCAGCGTTGAAAGGGATCCGGGACAGGGTGAAGCTTTCTTT. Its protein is CSVERDPGQGEAFF.

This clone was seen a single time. The CDR3 spells CAWSVRRREQFF. CDR3 DNA: TGTGCCTGGAGTGTACGGCGGCGTGAGCAGTTCTTC. The V and J genes are TRBV30 and TRBJ2-1; no clear D gene. CDR1 is GTSNPN, CDR2 SVGIG, per germline (reference sequence). V lost 0 bases and J 9 bases, leaving 9 bases between the germline ends. CDR3 size: 12 residues.

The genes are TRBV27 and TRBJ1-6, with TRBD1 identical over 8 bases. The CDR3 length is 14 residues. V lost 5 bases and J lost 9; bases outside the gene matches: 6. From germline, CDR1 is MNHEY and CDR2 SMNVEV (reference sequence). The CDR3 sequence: CASSLDREISPLHF. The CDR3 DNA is TGTGCCAGCAGTCTGGACAGGGAAATTTCACCCCTCCACTTT.